The entry below describes one T cell receptor beta chain. The target antigen is unknown. The data derive from a study of T-cell memory formation after mild COVID-19. The study's findings and limits: Clones that contracted from day 15 to 85 had balanced CD4/CD8; later expanders were CD4+ biased.

This CDR3 comprises 14 residues. V was trimmed by 0 bases and J by 6 bases, leaving 13 bases between them. Per germline, CDR1 SGDLS and CDR2 YYNGEE. TCRdb re-called the 5' RACE reads through MiXCR, storing one row per CDR3 protein. The data contain approximately 350,000 distinct CDR3 sequences, roughly 13% of them singletons. The clonotype originates from a man between 18 and 29 years old who had mild COVID-19 (a few samples of this study predate the infection). Cell type and time point are not known. The specimen was PBMCs or a T cell subset sorted from them (not recorded which). V gene TRBV9 combines with J gene TRBJ2-7; possibly TRBD1 for D (5 bases). This chain's CDR3 is CASSVGPPTGEQYF. The CDR3 DNA is TGTGCCAGCAGCGTAGGGCCGCCCACAGGCGAGCAGTACTTC.